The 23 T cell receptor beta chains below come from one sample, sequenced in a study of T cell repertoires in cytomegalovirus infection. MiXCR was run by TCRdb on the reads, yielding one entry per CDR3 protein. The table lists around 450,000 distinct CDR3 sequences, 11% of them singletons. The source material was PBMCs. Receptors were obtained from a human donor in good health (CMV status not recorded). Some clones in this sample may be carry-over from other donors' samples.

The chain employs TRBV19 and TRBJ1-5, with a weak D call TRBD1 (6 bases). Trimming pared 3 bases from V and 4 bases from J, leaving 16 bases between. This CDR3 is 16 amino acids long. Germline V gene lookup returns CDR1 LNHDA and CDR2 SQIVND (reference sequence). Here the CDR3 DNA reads TGTGCCAGTAGTATGCGTAGACAGGTAACTAATCAGCCCCAGCATTTT. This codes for CASSMRRQVTNQPQHF.

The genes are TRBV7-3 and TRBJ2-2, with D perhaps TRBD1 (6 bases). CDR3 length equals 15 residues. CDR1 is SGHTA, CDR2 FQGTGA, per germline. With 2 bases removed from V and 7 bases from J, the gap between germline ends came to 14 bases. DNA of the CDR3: TGTGCCAGCAGCTTACCCACAGGGTTAGGCGGGGAGCTGTTTTTT. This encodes CASSLPTGLGGELFF.

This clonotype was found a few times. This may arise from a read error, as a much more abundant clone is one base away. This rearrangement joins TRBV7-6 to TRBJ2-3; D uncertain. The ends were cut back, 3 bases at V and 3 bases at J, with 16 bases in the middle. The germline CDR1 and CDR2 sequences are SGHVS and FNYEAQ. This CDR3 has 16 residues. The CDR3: CASSLLESRTTDTQYF. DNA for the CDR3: TGTGCCAGCAGCTTGTTGGAAAGCCGGACGACAGATACGCAGTATTTT.

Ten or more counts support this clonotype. CDR3 coding DNA: TGTGCCAGCATCCTTACCTATAGCAATCAGCCCCAGCATTTT. Amino acid sequence: CASILTYSNQPQHF. The rearrangement links TRBV6-1 to TRBJ1-5; D gene unclear. Germline CDR1 MNHNS, CDR2 SASEGT. This CDR3 has 14 residues. Trimming cost V 7 bases and J 0 bases, with 10 bases left between them.

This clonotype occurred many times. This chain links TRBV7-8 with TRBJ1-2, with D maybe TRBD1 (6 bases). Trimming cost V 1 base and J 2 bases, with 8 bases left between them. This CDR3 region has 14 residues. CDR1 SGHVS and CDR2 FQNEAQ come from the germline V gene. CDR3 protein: CASSLGGPNYGYTF. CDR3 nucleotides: TGTGCCAGCAGCTTAGGGGGGCCCAACTATGGCTACACCTTC.

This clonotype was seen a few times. The CDR3 is CSARRVGNSPLHF. CDR3 DNA: TGCAGTGCTAGGCGGGTCGGCAATTCACCCCTCCACTTT. The chain combines TRBV20-1 with TRBJ1-6; D call uncertain. V dropped 3 bases and J dropped 7 bases, with 10 bases sitting between them. Looked up from germline, CDR1 is DFQATT and CDR2 is SNEGSKA (reference sequence). This CDR3 spans 13 amino acids.

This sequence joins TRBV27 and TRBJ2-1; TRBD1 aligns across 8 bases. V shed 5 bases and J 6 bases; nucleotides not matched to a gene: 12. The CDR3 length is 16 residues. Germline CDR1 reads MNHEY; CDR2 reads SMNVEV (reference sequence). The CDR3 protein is CASSLVTGDGGNEQFF. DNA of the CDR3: TGTGCCAGCAGTCTTGTGACAGGGGACGGAGGCAATGAGCAGTTCTTC.

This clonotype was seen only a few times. As DNA, the CDR3 is TGTGCCAGCAGCCAATCTAGCACCACTGAAGCTTTCTTT. It encodes CASSQSSTTEAFF. The rearrangement links TRBV16 to TRBJ1-1; no clear D gene. The CDR3 is made up of 13 amino acids. V dropped 0 bases and J dropped 4 bases, with 6 bases sitting between them. Germline CDR1 and CDR2: KGHSY and FQNENV. Full variable domain (missing parts from reference TRBV16 and TRBJ1-1): GEEVAQTPKHLVRGEGQKAKLYCAPIKGHSYVFWYQQVLKNEFKFLISFQNENVFDETGMPKERFSAKCLPNSPCSLEIQATKLEDSAVYFCASSQSSTTEAFFGQGTRLTVV.

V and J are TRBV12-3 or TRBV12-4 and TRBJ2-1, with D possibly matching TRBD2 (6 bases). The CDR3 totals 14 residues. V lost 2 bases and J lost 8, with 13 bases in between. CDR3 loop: CASSLRRGGDEQFF. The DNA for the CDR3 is TGTGCCAGCAGTTTACGGCGGGGCGGCGATGAGCAGTTCTTC.

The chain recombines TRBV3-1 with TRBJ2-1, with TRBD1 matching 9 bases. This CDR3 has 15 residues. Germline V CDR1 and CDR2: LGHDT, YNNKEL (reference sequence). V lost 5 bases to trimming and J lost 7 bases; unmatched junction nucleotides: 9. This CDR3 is CASSKYRDRVNEQFF. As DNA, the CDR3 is TGTGCCAGCAGCAAATACCGGGACAGGGTGAATGAGCAGTTCTTC.

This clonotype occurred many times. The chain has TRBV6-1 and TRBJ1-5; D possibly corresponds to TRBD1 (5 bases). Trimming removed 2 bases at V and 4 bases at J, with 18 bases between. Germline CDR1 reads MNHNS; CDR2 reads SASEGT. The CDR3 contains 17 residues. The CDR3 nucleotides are TGTGCCAGCAGTGAAAAGACAGCGGGGTTTGGGAATCAGCCCCAGCATTTT. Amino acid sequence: CASSEKTAGFGNQPQHF.

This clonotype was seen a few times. CDR3 amino acids: CASSHGVSSANQPQHF. CDR3 coding DNA: TGCGCCAGCAGCCATGGGGTAAGCTCCGCCAATCAGCCCCAGCATTTT. The chain employs TRBV4-1 and TRBJ1-5; unclear D gene. This CDR3 has 16 residues. Germline V lookup: CDR1 MGHRA, CDR2 YSYEKL. The V and J ends lost 3 bases and 3 bases respectively, with 15 bases between them.

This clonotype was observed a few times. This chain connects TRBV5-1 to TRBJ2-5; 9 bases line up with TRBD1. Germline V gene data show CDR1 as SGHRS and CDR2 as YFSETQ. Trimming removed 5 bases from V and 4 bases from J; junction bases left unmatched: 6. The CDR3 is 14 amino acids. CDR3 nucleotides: TGCGCCAGCAGGATTGGGACAGGGCCAGAGACCCAGTACTTC. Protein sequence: CASRIGTGPETQYF.

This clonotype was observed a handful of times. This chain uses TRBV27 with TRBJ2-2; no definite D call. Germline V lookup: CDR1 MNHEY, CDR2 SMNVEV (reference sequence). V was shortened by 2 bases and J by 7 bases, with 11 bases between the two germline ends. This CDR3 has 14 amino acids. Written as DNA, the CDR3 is TGTGCCAGCAGTTTAGCCCCCCTGTTCGGGGAGCTGTTTTTT. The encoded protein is CASSLAPLFGELFF.

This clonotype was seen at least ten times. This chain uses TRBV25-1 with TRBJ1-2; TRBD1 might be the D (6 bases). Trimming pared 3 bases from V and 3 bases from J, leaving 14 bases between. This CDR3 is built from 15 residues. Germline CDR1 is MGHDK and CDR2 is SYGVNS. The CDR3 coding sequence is TGTGCCAGCAGTGACTCAGGGGAGATGGACTATGGCTACACCTTC. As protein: CASSDSGEMDYGYTF.

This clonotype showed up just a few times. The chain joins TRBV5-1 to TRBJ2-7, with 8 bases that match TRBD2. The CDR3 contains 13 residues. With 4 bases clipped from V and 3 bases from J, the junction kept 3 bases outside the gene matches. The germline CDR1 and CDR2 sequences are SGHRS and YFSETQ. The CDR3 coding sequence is TGCGCCAGCAGCACCACTAGCGGCTACGAGCAGTACTTC. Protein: CASSTTSGYEQYF.

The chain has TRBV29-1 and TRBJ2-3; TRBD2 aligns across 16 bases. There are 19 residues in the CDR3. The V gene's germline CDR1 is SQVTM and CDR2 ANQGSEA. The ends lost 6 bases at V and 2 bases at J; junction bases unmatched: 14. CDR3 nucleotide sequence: TGCAGCGTCCGCCCGGGACTAGCGGGAGGGCCCCCCCACACAGATACGCAGTATTTT. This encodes CSVRPGLAGGPPHTDTQYF.

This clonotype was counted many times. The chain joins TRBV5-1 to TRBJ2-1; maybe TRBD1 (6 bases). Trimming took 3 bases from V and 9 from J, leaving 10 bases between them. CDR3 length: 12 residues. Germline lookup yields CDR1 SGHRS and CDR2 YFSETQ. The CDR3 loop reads CASSSQGVEQFF. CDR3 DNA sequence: TGCGCCAGCAGCTCACAGGGAGTTGAGCAGTTCTTC.

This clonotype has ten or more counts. The CDR3 region has the DNA TGTGCCAGCAGCCCCTTTTCCTGGCAGGCTGGAGATACGCAGTATTTT. Translating gives CASSPFSWQAGDTQYF. The gene calls are TRBV28 and TRBJ2-3, with D unresolved. The CDR3 runs to 16 residues. With 6 bases removed from V and 5 bases from J, the gap between germline ends came to 21 bases. Germline V CDR1 and CDR2: MDHEN, SYDVKM.

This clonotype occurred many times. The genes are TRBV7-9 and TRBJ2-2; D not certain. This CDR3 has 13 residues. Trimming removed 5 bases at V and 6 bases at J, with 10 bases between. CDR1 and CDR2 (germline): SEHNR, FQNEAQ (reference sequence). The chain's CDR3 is CASSRLDPGELFF. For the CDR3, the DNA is TGTGCCAGCAGCCGGCTCGACCCCGGGGAGCTGTTTTTT.

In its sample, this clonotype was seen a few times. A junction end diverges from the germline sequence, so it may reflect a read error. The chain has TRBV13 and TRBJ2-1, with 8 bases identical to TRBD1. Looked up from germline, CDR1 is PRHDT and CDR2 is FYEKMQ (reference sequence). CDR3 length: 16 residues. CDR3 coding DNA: TGCGCCAGCAGCTTTTTAGACAGGGGCTCCTACAATGAGCAGTTCTTC. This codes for CASSFLDRGSYNEQFF. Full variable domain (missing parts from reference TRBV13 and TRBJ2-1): AAGVIQSPRHLIKEKRETATLKCYPIPRHDTVYWYQQGPGQDPQFLISFYEKMQSDKGSIPDRFSAQQFSDYHSELNMSSLELGDSALYFCASSFLDRGSYNEQFFGPGTRLTVL.

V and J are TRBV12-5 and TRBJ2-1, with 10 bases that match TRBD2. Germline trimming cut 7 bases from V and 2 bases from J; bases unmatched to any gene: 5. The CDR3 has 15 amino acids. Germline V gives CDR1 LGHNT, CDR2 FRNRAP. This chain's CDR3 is CASEGAGGPYNEQFF. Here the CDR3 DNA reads TGTGCTAGTGAAGGAGCGGGAGGGCCCTACAATGAGCAGTTCTTC.

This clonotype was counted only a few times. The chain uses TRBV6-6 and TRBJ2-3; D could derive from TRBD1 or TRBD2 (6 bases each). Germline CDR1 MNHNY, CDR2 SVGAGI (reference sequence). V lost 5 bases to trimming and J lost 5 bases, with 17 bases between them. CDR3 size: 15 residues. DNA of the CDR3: TGTGCCAGCAGTATCCTTGGGGGGCAAGGAGATACGCAGTATTTT. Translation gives CASSILGGQGDTQYF.